This T cell receptor (beta chain) was observed in a study of OX40 agonist ivuxolimab in advanced cancers. The overall study: Ivuxolimab doses were 0.01, 0.1, 0.3, 1.5, 3 or 10 mg/kg every 2 weeks. Study-level points and caveats: Partial responders treated at 0.1-3.0 mg/kg exhibited clonal expansion among the lowest measured.

Remarks on this clone: Its antigen remains unidentified.

Data came from immunoSEQ multiplex PCR; TCRdb stores just in-frame clones and leaves some out. In the table there are 70,000 to 80,000 clones, about 85% of which are singletons. CDR3 length: 15 residues. Looked up from germline, CDR1 is MNHNS and CDR2 is SASEGT. V shed 7 bases and J shed 0 bases, with 13 bases lying between them. The V gene is TRBV6-1, the J gene TRBJ1-3; D is ambiguous. This specimen was CD4+ or CD8+ T cells sorted from blood, taken in a trial of the OX40 agonist ivuxolimab. This sequence originates from an adult with an advanced solid tumor such as melanoma, head and neck, liver or kidney cancer. The CDR3 DNA reads TGTGCCAGCACTGTTGACGGTTACTCTGGAAACACCATATATTTT. Protein sequence: CASTVDGYSGNTIYF.